This T cell receptor beta chain derives from a study of blood T cell repertoires in COVID-19. Study-wide context: Samples came from the United States, Italy and Spain, spanning acute and convalescent COVID-19. T cells, B-cell-depleted T cells, or PBMCs supplied cDNA or gDNA.

V was cut by 5 bases and J by 4 bases, with 11 bases left in between. CDR1 LNHDA and CDR2 SQIVND come from the germline V gene (reference sequence). This CDR3 is 13 amino acids long. Here immunoSEQ multiplex PCR was the method, and the copy in TCRdb shows in-frame clones only, minus some. The sample lists some 270,000 clones, roughly 84% seen once, with approximately 15% in the top ten. Material for sequencing was peripheral blood. The sequence was collected from a person aged 70 to 85 with COVID-19, enrolled during active disease. This rearrangement joins TRBV19 to TRBJ2-5; D might be TRBD1 (5 bases). The CDR3 sequence: CASSAQRGETQYF. As DNA, the CDR3 is TGTGCCAGTAGTGCACAAAGGGGAGAGACCCAGTACTTC.